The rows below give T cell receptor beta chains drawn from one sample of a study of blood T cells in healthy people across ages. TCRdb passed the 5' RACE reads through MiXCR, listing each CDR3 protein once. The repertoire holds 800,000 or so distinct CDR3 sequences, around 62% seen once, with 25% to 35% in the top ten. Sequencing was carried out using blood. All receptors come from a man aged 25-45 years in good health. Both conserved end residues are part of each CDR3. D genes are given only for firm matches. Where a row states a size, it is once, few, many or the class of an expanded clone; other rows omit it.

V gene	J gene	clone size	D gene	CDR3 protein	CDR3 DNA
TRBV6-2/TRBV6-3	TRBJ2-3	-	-	CASSYEDGGSSTDTQYF	TGTGCCAGCAGTTACGAGGATGGCGGATCTAGCACAGATACGCAGTATTTT
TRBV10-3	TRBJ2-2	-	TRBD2	CAISSGTSGPNTGELFF	TGTGCCATCAGTTCCGGGACTAGCGGTCCTAACACCGGGGAGCTGTTTTTT
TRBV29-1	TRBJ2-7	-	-	CSVDLGDDYGQYF	TGCAGCGTTGACTTAGGGGATGACTACGGGCAGTACTTC
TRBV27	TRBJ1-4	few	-	CASSLSWGGIGEKLFF	TGTGCCAGCAGTTTATCGTGGGGAGGGATAGGCGAAAAACTGTTTTTT
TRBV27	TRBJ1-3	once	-	CASGPSGGYGNTIYF	TGTGCCAGCGGCCCCTCGGGGGGTTATGGAAACACCATATATTTT
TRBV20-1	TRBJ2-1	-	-	CSAPSSNEQFF	TGCAGTGCGCCTTCCTCCAATGAGCAGTTCTTC
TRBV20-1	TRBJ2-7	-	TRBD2	CSARGGLTSGSYEQYF	TGCAGTGCTAGAGGGGGCCTCACTAGCGGCTCCTACGAGCAGTACTTC
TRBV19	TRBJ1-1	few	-	CASSQSGVGASEAFF	TGTGCCAGTAGCCAAAGTGGTGTGGGGGCATCTGAAGCTTTCTTT
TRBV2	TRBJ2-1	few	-	CASRLDTNNEQFF	TGTGCCAGCAGGCTGGACACAAACAATGAGCAGTTCTTC
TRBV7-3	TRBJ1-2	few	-	CASSLYEGYGYTF	TGTGCCAGCAGCTTATACGAGGGCTATGGCTACACCTTC
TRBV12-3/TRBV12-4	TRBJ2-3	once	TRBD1	CATGQGSDTQYF	TGTGCCACTGGACAGGGTTCAGATACGCAGTATTTT
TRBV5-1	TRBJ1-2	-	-	CASSLRGTQEAYGYTF	TGCGCCAGCAGCTTGCGGGGGACGCAGGAAGCCTATGGCTACACCTTC
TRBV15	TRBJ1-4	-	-	CATSGEKLFF	TGTGCCACCAGTGGTGAAAAACTGTTTTTT
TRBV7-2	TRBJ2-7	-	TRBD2	CASRGGGLSYEQYF	TGTGCCAGCAGGGGGGGAGGGTTATCCTACGAGCAGTACTTC
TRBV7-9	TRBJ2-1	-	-	CASSLHIFRDYNEQFF	TGTGCCAGCAGCTTACATATTTTTAGGGATTACAATGAGCAGTTCTTC
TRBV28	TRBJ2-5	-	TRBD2	CASSSVWGGGQETQYF	TGTGCCAGCAGTTCAGTGTGGGGGGGAGGTCAAGAGACCCAGTACTTC
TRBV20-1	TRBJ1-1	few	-	CSASEGNMNTEAFF	TGCAGTGCTAGTGAGGGGAATATGAACACTGAAGCTTTCTTT
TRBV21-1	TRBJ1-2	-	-	CASSKGGGTGSKNDGYTF	TGTGCCAGCAGCAAAGGGGGCGGGACAGGGTCTAAGAATGATGGCTACACCTTC
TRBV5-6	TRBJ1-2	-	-	CASSPRVRDLYGYTF	TGTGCCAGCAGCCCAAGGGTCAGGGACCTTTATGGCTACACCTTC
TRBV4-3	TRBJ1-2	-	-	CASSQGIYYGYTF	TGCGCCAGCAGCCAAGGGATTTACTATGGCTACACCTTC
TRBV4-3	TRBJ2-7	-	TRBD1	CASSQGLGTAYEQYF	TGCGCCAGCAGCCAAGGCCTAGGGACAGCCTACGAGCAGTACTTC
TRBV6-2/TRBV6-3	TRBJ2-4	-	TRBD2	CASSYKTREQYF	TGTGCCAGCAGTTACAAAACGCGGGAGCAGTACTTC
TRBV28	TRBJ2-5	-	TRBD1	CASGQGMEETQYF	TGTGCCAGCGGACAGGGAATGGAAGAGACCCAGTACTTC
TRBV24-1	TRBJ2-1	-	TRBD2	CATSWGRTGGNEQFF	TGTGCCACCAGTTGGGGACGGACGGGAGGCAATGAGCAGTTCTTC
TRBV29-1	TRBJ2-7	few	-	CSVEQRDRYEQYF	TGCAGCGTTGAACAGAGGGATCGGTACGAGCAGTACTTC
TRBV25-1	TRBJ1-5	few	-	CASSELYSGQPQHF	TGTGCCAGCAGTGAATTGTACTCGGGACAGCCCCAGCATTTT
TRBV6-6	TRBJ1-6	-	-	CASSLTGRGTAPLHF	TGTGCCAGCAGCTTGACAGGAAGGGGGACGGCACCCCTCCACTTT
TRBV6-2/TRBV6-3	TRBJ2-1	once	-	CASGFDEQFF	TGTGCCAGCGGCTTCGATGAGCAGTTCTTC
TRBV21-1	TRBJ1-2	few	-	CASSKIPRVHGYTF	TGTGCCAGCAGCAAAATTCCCCGGGTCCATGGCTACACCTTC
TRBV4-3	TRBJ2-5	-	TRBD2	CASKQGLAGGEETQYF	TGCGCCAGCAAGCAGGGACTAGCGGGGGGGGAGGAGACCCAGTACTTC
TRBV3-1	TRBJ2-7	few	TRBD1	CASSQDLGDRSYEQYF	TGTGCCAGCAGCCAAGATTTAGGGGACAGATCCTACGAGCAGTACTTC
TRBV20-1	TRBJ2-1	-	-	CSARDFRADNEQFF	TGCAGTGCTAGAGATTTCCGGGCAGACAATGAGCAGTTCTTC
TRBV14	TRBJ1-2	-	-	CASSLGLTNYGYTF	TGTGCCAGCAGCCTGGGACTGACTAACTATGGCTACACCTTC